This T cell receptor beta chain is from a study of blood T cell repertoires in COVID-19. On the study more broadly: Nucleic acid was either cDNA or gDNA, and it came from T cells, B-cell-depleted T cells, or PBMCs.

Sequencing used immunoSEQ multiplex PCR; TCRdb keeps in-frame clones, though not all of them. The data contain 240,000 or so clones, about four fifths of them seen just once; the ten biggest clones take up roughly 3.2%. CDR1 and CDR2 (germline): MDHEN, SYDVKM. This CDR3 has 14 amino acids. V was pared by 1 base and J by 0 bases, with 7 bases between. This chain joins TRBV28 and TRBJ2-7, with D unresolved. The sequenced sample consisted of peripheral blood. The receptor's source is a woman under 30 with acute or convalescent COVID-19. CDR3 in DNA: TGTGCCAGCAGTTTATCTGCTATCTCCTACGAGCAGTACTTC. Translation gives CASSLSAISYEQYF.